This is a list of T cell receptor beta chains from one sample in a study of blood T cell repertoires in COVID-19. TCRdb's table, derived via immunoSEQ multiplex PCR, lists solely in-frame clones and lacks some. The data hold around 300,000 clones, with 85% observed a single time. The sequencing input was peripheral blood. Every receptor here comes from a human donor in a cohort sampled during active COVID-19. Each CDR3 is given with its conserved first and last residue. The D gene is left open where the match is weak. Size values are once, few and many counts, or a class for expanded clones, and some rows have none.

v_gene	d_gene	abundance	j_gene	CDR3aa	CDR3nt
TRBV28	TRBD2	.	TRBJ2-7	CASSSSASGSYEQYF	TGTGCCAGCAGTTCCAGCGCTAGCGGGAGTTACGAGCAGTACTTC
TRBV24-1	.	.	TRBJ1-1	CATSPGGATDPFF	TGTGCCACCAGCCCGGGGGGAGCCACTGACCCTTTCTTT
TRBV24-1	.	.	TRBJ2-2	CATSDLVGELFF	TGTGCCACCAGTGATCTAGTCGGGGAGCTGTTTTTT
TRBV5-1	TRBD1	.	TRBJ2-1	CASSLTTGGREQFF	TGCGCCAGCAGCTTAACTACAGGGGGTAGAGAGCAGTTCTTC
TRBV6-1	.	.	TRBJ2-7	CASSGLFTVPTSYEQYF	TGTGCCAGCAGTGGTCTATTTACAGTTCCCACTAGCTACGAGCAGTACTTC
TRBV19	TRBD2	.	TRBJ2-1	CASSTGGASGIFSHEQFF	TGTGCCAGTAGTACGGGGGGGGCTAGCGGGATATTCTCCCATGAGCAGTTCTTC
TRBV11-2	TRBD1	.	TRBJ1-3	CASSWDRGNTIYF	TGTGCCAGCAGCTGGGACAGGGGAAACACCATATATTTT
TRBV7-9	.	.	TRBJ1-1	CASSFNRGRNTEAFF	TGTGCCAGCAGCTTCAATAGGGGCAGGAACACTGAAGCTTTCTTT
TRBV29-1	.	.	TRBJ2-1	CSVEDLGSEQFF	TGCAGCGTTGAAGATCTGGGGAGTGAGCAGTTCTTC
TRBV6-2/TRBV6-3	.	.	TRBJ2-7	CASSYSGRLVWNYEQYF	TGTGCCAGCAGTTACTCGGGTCGACTAGTGTGGAACTACGAGCAGTACTTC
TRBV6-5	.	few	TRBJ1-1	CASSQTAEAFF	TGTGCCAGCAGTCAAACTGCTGAAGCTTTCTTT
TRBV11-2	TRBD1	.	TRBJ2-6	CASSPRPGTGGAGANVLTF	TGTGCCAGCAGCCCTCGACCCGGGACAGGGGGCGCTGGGGCCAACGTCCTGACTTTC
TRBV15	.	.	TRBJ1-5	CATSSRAPAGEPQHF	TGTGCCACCAGCAGCAGGGCGCCGGCGGGAGAGCCCCAGCATTTT
TRBV27	.	.	TRBJ2-1	CASQRSLRSSYNEQFF	TGTGCCAGCCAGCGCAGCCTTCGGAGCTCCTACAATGAGCAGTTCTTC
TRBV7-8	TRBD1	few	TRBJ1-1	CASSLAWDRGASEAFF	TGTGCCAGCAGCTTAGCCTGGGACAGGGGGGCGTCTGAAGCTTTCTTT
TRBV5-1	.	.	TRBJ2-2	CASKINAGARTGELFF	TGCGCCAGCAAAATAAATGCGGGGGCGCGTACCGGGGAGCTGTTTTTT
TRBV5-1	.	.	TRBJ1-3	CASSLGTAGNTIYF	TGCGCCAGCAGTTTGGGTACAGCCGGAAACACCATATATTTT
TRBV5-1	TRBD1	.	TRBJ2-5	CASSLGPGGETQYF	TGCGCCAGCAGCTTGGGTCCAGGGGGAGAGACCCAGTACTTC
TRBV19	.	.	TRBJ1-5	CASRSRENQPQHF	TGTGCCAGTAGGAGCAGGGAAAATCAGCCCCAGCATTTT
TRBV7-2	TRBD2	.	TRBJ2-2	CASSFTGGAGELFF	TGTGCCAGCAGCTTTACGGGGGGGGCCGGGGAGCTGTTTTTT
TRBV9	TRBD1	.	TRBJ1-4	CASSAGTGYEKLFF	TGTGCCAGCAGCGCCGGGACAGGTTACGAAAAACTGTTTTTT
TRBV10-3	.	.	TRBJ1-1	CAIGSGGNTEAFF	TGTGCCATCGGGTCAGGAGGCAACACTGAAGCTTTCTTT
TRBV20-1	TRBD2	.	TRBJ2-1	CSASVIGGSVYNEQFF	TGCAGTGCTAGTGTTATTGGCGGGAGTGTGTACAATGAGCAGTTCTTC
TRBV24-1	TRBD2	few	TRBJ2-1	CATSAGTSGSYNEQFF	TGTGCCACCAGTGCCGGCACTAGCGGGAGCTACAATGAGCAGTTCTTC
TRBV29-1	.	.	TRBJ1-2	CSVDPIKTGYTF	TGCAGCGTTGACCCGATCAAGACAGGCTACACCTTC
TRBV6-6	.	.	TRBJ2-7	CASSYRGTRYF	TGTGCCAGCAGCTACCGGGGGACGCGGTACTTC
TRBV19	.	.	TRBJ2-1	CASSSQTYNEQFF	TGTGCCAGTAGTTCCCAGACCTACAATGAGCAGTTCTTC
TRBV10-3	TRBD2	.	TRBJ2-1	CAIRSVEGGRAPSEQFF	TGTGCCATCAGATCTGTGGAGGGCGGGAGAGCCCCGAGTGAGCAGTTCTTC
TRBV5-1	TRBD1	.	TRBJ1-1	CASGTEFAEAFF	TGCGCCAGCGGGACAGAATTCGCTGAAGCTTTCTTT
TRBV10-3	.	.	TRBJ2-5	CAISEEGLTQETQYF	TGTGCCATCAGTGAGGAGGGACTGACGCAAGAGACCCAGTACTTC
TRBV5-1	.	.	TRBJ2-5	CASSSPSPRETQYF	TGCGCCAGCAGCTCCCCCTCCCCCCGGGAGACCCAGTACTTC
TRBV19	.	many	TRBJ2-3	CASSTQLSSTDTQYF	TGTGCCAGTAGTACCCAGTTATCTAGCACAGATACGCAGTATTTT
TRBV29-1	.	.	TRBJ2-1	CSVGPQGSREQFF	TGCAGCGTAGGACCACAAGGGAGTCGGGAGCAGTTCTTC
TRBV18	.	.	TRBJ2-7	CASSPSGSYEQYF	TGTGCCAGCTCACCATCGGGGTCCTACGAGCAGTACTTC
TRBV28	.	.	TRBJ2-7	CASSIQGRSYEQYF	TGTGCCAGCAGCATACAGGGGAGGTCCTACGAGCAGTACTTC
TRBV28	TRBD1	.	TRBJ1-4	CASSPGTVPTNEKLFF	TGTGCCAGCAGCCCCGGGACAGTTCCAACTAATGAAAAACTGTTTTTT
TRBV14	TRBD1	.	TRBJ1-3	CASSQGWGQAGNTIYF	TGTGCCAGCAGCCAAGGATGGGGACAGGCTGGAAACACCATATATTTT
TRBV11-2	.	.	TRBJ2-7	CASSLGDSMEQYF	TGTGCCAGCAGCTTAGGTGACAGCATGGAGCAGTACTTC
TRBV2	.	.	TRBJ1-2	CASSATRRSNYGYTF	TGTGCCAGCAGTGCGACTCGGCGTTCTAACTATGGCTACACCTTC
TRBV7-9	.	.	TRBJ2-3	CASSFLAGPADTQYF	TGTGCCAGCAGCTTCCTCGCAGGGCCGGCAGATACGCAGTATTTT
TRBV12-3/TRBV12-4	.	.	TRBJ1-5	CASSWGGNQPQHF	TGTGCCAGCAGTTGGGGGGGGAATCAGCCCCAGCATTTT
TRBV27	TRBD2	.	TRBJ2-1	CASSSIQPTSGSYNEQFF	TGTGCCAGCAGTTCGATCCAACCGACTAGCGGATCCTACAATGAGCAGTTCTTC
TRBV6-5	TRBD1	.	TRBJ2-3	CASRLGGVGTDTQYF	TGTGCCAGCAGATTAGGGGGCGTCGGCACAGATACGCAGTATTTT
TRBV5-1	.	.	TRBJ2-2	CASSLAVGATGELFF	TGCGCCAGCAGCTTGGCAGTTGGGGCCACCGGGGAGCTGTTTTTT
TRBV7-8	TRBD2	.	TRBJ2-7	CASSFGTSGTYEQYF	TGTGCCAGCAGCTTCGGGACTAGCGGGACCTACGAGCAGTACTTC
TRBV5-6	.	.	TRBJ2-5	CASRELGGEYQETQYF	TGTGCCAGCAGGGAGCTAGGGGGGGAGTACCAAGAGACCCAGTACTTC
TRBV27	TRBD2	.	TRBJ2-7	CASSGSGTSNRGQYF	TGTGCCAGCAGTGGAAGCGGGACTAGTAACCGGGGGCAGTACTTC
TRBV5-4	.	.	TRBJ2-3	CASSLSRAADTQYF	TGTGCCAGCAGCTTATCCCGAGCCGCAGATACGCAGTATTTT
TRBV28	.	.	TRBJ1-2	CASNQGPYGYTF	TGTGCCAGCAACCAGGGGCCCTATGGCTACACCTTC
TRBV6-6	TRBD2	.	TRBJ2-7	CASSYPLTSGDYEQYF	TGTGCCAGCAGTTACCCCCTCACTAGCGGGGACTACGAGCAGTACTTC
TRBV7-2	TRBD2	.	TRBJ2-1	CASSLSGRRNEQFF	TGTGCCAGCAGCCTAAGCGGGAGGCGGAATGAGCAGTTCTTC
TRBV5-6	TRBD1	.	TRBJ1-1	CASFGDRANTEAFF	TGTGCCAGCTTCGGGGACAGGGCGAACACTGAAGCTTTCTTT
TRBV5-5	.	.	TRBJ1-1	CASSLVQLNTEAFF	TGTGCCAGCAGCTTGGTCCAGTTGAACACTGAAGCTTTCTTT